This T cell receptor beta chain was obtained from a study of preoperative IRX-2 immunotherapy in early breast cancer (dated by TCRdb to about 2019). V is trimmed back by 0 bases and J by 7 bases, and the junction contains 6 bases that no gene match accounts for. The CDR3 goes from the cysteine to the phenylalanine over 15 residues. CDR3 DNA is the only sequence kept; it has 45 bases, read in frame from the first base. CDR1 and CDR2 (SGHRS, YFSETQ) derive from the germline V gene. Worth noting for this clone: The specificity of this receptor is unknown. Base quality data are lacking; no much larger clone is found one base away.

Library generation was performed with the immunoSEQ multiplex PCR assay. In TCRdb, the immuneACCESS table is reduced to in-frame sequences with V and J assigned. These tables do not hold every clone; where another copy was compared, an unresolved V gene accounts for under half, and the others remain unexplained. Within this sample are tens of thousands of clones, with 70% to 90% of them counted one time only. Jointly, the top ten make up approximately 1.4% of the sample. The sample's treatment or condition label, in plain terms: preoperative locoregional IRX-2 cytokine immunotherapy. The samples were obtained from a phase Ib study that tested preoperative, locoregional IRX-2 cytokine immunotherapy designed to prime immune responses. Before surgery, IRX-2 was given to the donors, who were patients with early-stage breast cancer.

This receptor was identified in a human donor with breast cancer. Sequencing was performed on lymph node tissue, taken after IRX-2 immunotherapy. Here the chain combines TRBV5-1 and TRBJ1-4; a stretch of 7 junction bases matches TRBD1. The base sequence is TGCGCCAGCAGCTTGGGACAGGGTATAGGTGAAAAACTGTTTTTT. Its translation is CASSLGQGIGEKLFF.